Listed here is a single TCR beta chain. The entry originates in a study of blood T cell repertoires in COVID-19. Turning to the study itself: PBMCs, B-cell-depleted T cells, or T cells were the source of the cDNA or gDNA that made up the material.

Authors' analysis steps: Nucleated cell number was recorded as an estimate derived from reference gene primer amplification. Sequencing was performed with immunoSEQ multiplex PCR; in TCRdb, only in-frame clones are kept and a portion is missing. V and J calls and clone size are those listed in that table; D and trimming were worked out from the DNA. This sample has some 87,000 clones, with under 90% found just once. The CDR3 covers 16 residues. The trim removed 2 bases at V and 2 bases at J, leaving 6 bases unmatched. Germline V CDR1 and CDR2: SGHVS, FNYEAQ. Sequencing was performed on peripheral blood. The receptor was derived from an older woman with acute or convalescent COVID-19. This sequence joins TRBV7-6 and TRBJ2-5, with 9 bases aligning to TRBD1. CDR3 sequence reads: CASSLRQGQGQETQYF. CDR3 in DNA: TGTGCCAGCAGCTTAAGGCAGGGACAGGGACAAGAGACCCAGTACTTC.